This T cell receptor beta chain was found in a study of regulatory dendritic cells for organ transplantation. Sorted subsets were CFSE-labeled and cultured roughly five days with allogeneic dendritic cells. The assay was immunoSEQ multiplex PCR, and TCRdb's table has in-frame clones only and misses some. Here the sample spans approximately 9,300 clones, 65% to 85% being singletons. Comments on this clone: Antigen unknown.

Germline CDR1 is MNHEY and CDR2 is SVGAGI. The CDR3 loop spans 13 amino acids. With 6 bases removed from V and 8 bases from J, the gap between germline ends came to 16 bases. Sequenced sample: memory CD4+ T cells from blood cultured with dendritic cells. Subset here: CD45RO+ memory T cells. This chain connects TRBV6-5 to TRBJ2-5; TRBD1 might be the D (6 bases). The clonotype originates from a human donor in good health. CDR3 in amino acids: CASRTTGGLTQYF. In nucleotides, the CDR3 is TGTGCCAGCAGAACGACAGGTGGCTTAACCCAGTACTTC.